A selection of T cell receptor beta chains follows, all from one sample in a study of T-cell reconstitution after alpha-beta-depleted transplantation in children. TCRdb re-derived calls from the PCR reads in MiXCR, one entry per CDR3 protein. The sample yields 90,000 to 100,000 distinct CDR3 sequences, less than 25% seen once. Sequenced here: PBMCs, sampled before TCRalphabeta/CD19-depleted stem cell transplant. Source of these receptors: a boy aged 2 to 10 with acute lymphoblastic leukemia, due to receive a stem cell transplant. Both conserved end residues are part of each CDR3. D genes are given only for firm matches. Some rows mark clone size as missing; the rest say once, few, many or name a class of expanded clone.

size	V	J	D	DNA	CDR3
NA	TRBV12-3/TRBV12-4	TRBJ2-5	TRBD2	TGTGCCAGCAGCGAAGGGGCGGGGGGAGAGACCCAGTACTTC	CASSEGAGGETQYF
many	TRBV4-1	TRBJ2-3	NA	TGCGCCAGCAGCCAAGGTTACGGAGATGCAGATACGCAGTATTTT	CASSQGYGDADTQYF
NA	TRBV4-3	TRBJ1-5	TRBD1	TGCGCCAGCAGCCCGGAGACAGGGAGAGATCAGCCCCAGCATTTT	CASSPETGRDQPQHF
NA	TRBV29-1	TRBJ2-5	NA	TGCAGCGTTGCTTCGGCGGAAGAGACCCAGTACTTC	CSVASAEETQYF
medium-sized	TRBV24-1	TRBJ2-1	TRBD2	TGTGCCACCAGTCGTAGCGGGAGTATCAATGAGCAGTTCTTC	CATSRSGSINEQFF
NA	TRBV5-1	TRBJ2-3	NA	TGCGCCAGCAGCTGGGGGGATCGCACAGATACGCAGTATTTT	CASSWGDRTDTQYF
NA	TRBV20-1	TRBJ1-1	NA	TGCAGTGCTAGAGGGGACTTAGACGCTGAAGCTTTCTTT	CSARGDLDAEAFF
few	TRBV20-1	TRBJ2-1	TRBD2	TGCAGTGCTAGAGATGACCCCCGGGGGGACTCGGGTGAGCAGTTCTTC	CSARDDPRGDSGEQFF
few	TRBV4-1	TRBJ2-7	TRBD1	TGCGCCAGCAGCCAACGGGACAGGGGCTACGAGCAGTACTTC	CASSQRDRGYEQYF
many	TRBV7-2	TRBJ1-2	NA	TGTGCCAGCAGTCCTACAGGGTTGGAGGGCTACACCTTC	CASSPTGLEGYTF
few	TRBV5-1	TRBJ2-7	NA	TGCGCCAGCAGCTTGGCCTTTGGGACAGCTTCTGCCGGGGGCTCCTACGAGCAGTACTTC	CASSLAFGTASAGGSYEQYF
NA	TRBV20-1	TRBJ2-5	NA	TGCAGTGCATCCCCTGGGGGTCCGGAGACCCAGTACTTC	CSASPGGPETQYF
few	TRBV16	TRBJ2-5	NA	TGTGCCAGCAGCCTCCCGGGAGCGGAGGCCCAGTACTTC	CASSLPGAEAQYF
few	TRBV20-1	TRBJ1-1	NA	TGCAGTGCTCCCCATGGGGGGGCGGCGAACACTGAAGCTTTCTTT	CSAPHGGAANTEAFF
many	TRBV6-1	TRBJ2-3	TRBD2	TGTGCCAGCAGCCGCGGGACTAGCGGGTACACAGATACGCAGTATTTT	CASSRGTSGYTDTQYF
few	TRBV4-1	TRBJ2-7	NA	TGCGCCAGCGCCCTGGAGGATCCCTACTACGAGCAGTACTTC	CASALEDPYYEQYF